This TCR beta chain was documented in a study of STAT3 mutations in large granular lymphocyte leukemia. Study findings and constraints: TCR clonotype switching after therapy occurred in about 30% of the 18 patients. At least one immunodominant TCR beta clonotype appeared in every T-cell large granular lymphocyte leukemia patient.

Comment on this clone: Its antigen remains unknown.

The CDR3 is made up of 14 amino acids. Germline CDR1 reads SGHNT; CDR2 reads YYREEE (reference sequence). V lost 0 bases, J lost 0 bases, and 7 bases lay in between. Using immunoSEQ multiplex PCR, the repertoire was profiled, and TCRdb retains in-frame clones only, with some absent. The table has about 1,900 clones, around 53% seen once. The chain employs TRBV5-4 and TRBJ2-7; D call uncertain. Material for sequencing was peripheral blood mononuclear cells. This TCR came from a man aged 55 to 69 with T-cell large granular lymphocyte leukemia. Some clones in this sample may be carry-over from other donors' samples. CDR3 sequence reads: CASSLGLSSYEQYF. CDR3 nucleotides: TGTGCCAGCAGCTTGGGACTGAGCTCCTACGAGCAGTACTTC. The complete variable domain, with remaining parts taken from reference TRBV5-4 and TRBJ2-7, reads ETGVTQSPTHLIKTRGQQVTLRCSSQSGHNTVSWYQQALGQGPQFIFQYYREEENGRGNFPPRFSGLQFPNYSSELNVNALELDDSALYLCASSLGLSSYEQYFGPGTRLTVT.